These T cell receptor beta chains were read from a single sample in a study of CD8 T cells in ankylosing spondylitis. TCRdb re-analysed the 5' RACE reads in MiXCR, keeping a single row per CDR3 protein. The sample has fewer than 25,000 distinct CDR3 sequences, roughly 13% seen once; the top ten hold about a third. The sequenced sample was blood. These receptors were taken from a male donor with ankylosing spondylitis or in good health (not recorded which). Each CDR3 is given with its conserved first and last residue. The D gene is left open where the match is weak. The size of a clone is reported for some rows only, either as once, few or many, or as a class for expanded clones.

TRBV12-3/TRBV12-4	TRBD2	TRBJ2-3	-	TGTGCCAGCAGTCATTGGACTAGCGGGTACACAGATACGCAGTATTTT	CASSHWTSGYTDTQYF
TRBV11-1	-	TRBJ2-1	-	TGTGCCAGCAGCTCCCCGGCAGCGGCCGGAGGAGGGAATGAGCAGTTCTTC	CASSSPAAAGGGNEQFF
TRBV28	-	TRBJ1-1	few	TGTGCCAGCAGCCCGAGGAGGATGAACACTGAAGCTTTCTTT	CASSPRRMNTEAFF
TRBV29-1	-	TRBJ2-2	many	TGCAGCGTTGAACAGGAACACGCGAACACCGGGGAGCTGTTTTTT	CSVEQEHANTGELFF
TRBV20-1	TRBD2	TRBJ2-1	many	TGCAGTGCTAGCCGGGAGGTCTACAATGAGCAGTTCTTC	CSASREVYNEQFF
TRBV28	-	TRBJ2-3	many	TGTGCCAGCAGTCCTGGAGGTGGAGGCACAGATACGCAGTATTTT	CASSPGGGGTDTQYF
TRBV5-5	-	TRBJ2-1	many	TGTGCCAGCAGCTTGGAAGGTCTAGAGCAGTTCTTC	CASSLEGLEQFF
TRBV20-1	-	TRBJ2-5	few	TGCAGTGCTTCTAGGGCAGTTGGCCAAGAGACCCAGTACTTC	CSASRAVGQETQYF
TRBV29-1	-	TRBJ1-1	-	TGCAGCGTTGAAAGGGGTCGGGGGCACACTGAAGCTTTCTTT	CSVERGRGHTEAFF
TRBV5-5	TRBD1	TRBJ2-1	few	TGTGCCAGCAGCTTGGGGACAGGGAGCTACAATGAGCAGTTCTTC	CASSLGTGSYNEQFF
TRBV25-1	-	TRBJ2-3	-	TGTGCCAGCAGTTTTCAGGGGACAGATACGCAGTATTTT	CASSFQGTDTQYF
TRBV20-1	TRBD2	TRBJ2-1	few	TGCAGTGCTAGTGGAGTGACTAGCGGGAGCCATGAGCAGTTCTTC	CSASGVTSGSHEQFF
TRBV7-2	TRBD1	TRBJ1-1	many	TGTGCCAGCAGCTTGGACAGGGTTAACACTGAAGCTTTCTTT	CASSLDRVNTEAFF
TRBV6-5	-	TRBJ2-7	few	TGTGCCAGCAGTTACTCCCGGGGGTCCTACGAGCAGTACTTC	CASSYSRGSYEQYF
TRBV5-1	-	TRBJ2-5	many	TGCGCCAGCAGTAAAGGGGTGGCCCAAGAGACCCAGTACTTC	CASSKGVAQETQYF
TRBV20-1	-	TRBJ2-1	medium-sized	TGCAGTGCCACTCCCCCCGCCGGACAGTCCAATGAGCAGTTCTTC	CSATPPAGQSNEQFF
TRBV27	-	TRBJ1-1	many	TGTGCCAGCAGTTTAGGCCCTAATAGGGGAGGTTTCCAATTAGCTTTCTTT	CASSLGPNRGGFQLAFF
TRBV10-3	-	TRBJ1-1	-	TGTGCCATCAGTGAGGGTTCCCTAAAGCGCACTGAAGCTTTCTTT	CAISEGSLKRTEAFF
TRBV14	TRBD2	TRBJ2-2	many	TGTGCCAGCAGCCATGGACTAGCGTGGGGCACCGGGGAGCTGTTTTTT	CASSHGLAWGTGELFF
TRBV29-1	TRBD2	TRBJ2-5	-	TGCAGCGTTGAGGAAGGACTAGCAGGGGAGACCCAGTACTTC	CSVEEGLAGETQYF
TRBV7-9	TRBD2	TRBJ2-2	many	TGTGCCAGCAGTTCTAGCGGGGGGCTAAGAAACGGGGAGCTGTTTTTT	CASSSSGGLRNGELFF
TRBV12-3/TRBV12-4	TRBD1	TRBJ2-2	-	TGTGCCAGCAGTTTTGCCCCCGGGACAGGGTCGAACACCGGGGAGCTGTTTTTT	CASSFAPGTGSNTGELFF
TRBV7-6	TRBD2	TRBJ2-7	-	TGTGCCAGCAGCTCGGGAGGATTTGACTACGAGCAGTACTTC	CASSSGGFDYEQYF
TRBV7-7	TRBD2	TRBJ2-5	many	TGTGCCAGCAGCACCACTAGCGGCCGGGGAGAGACCCAGTACTTC	CASSTTSGRGETQYF
TRBV30	TRBD2	TRBJ2-3	-	TGTGCCTGGAGTGTAGGTCTAGCGGGGTCAGATACGCAGTATTTT	CAWSVGLAGSDTQYF
TRBV4-1	TRBD1	TRBJ1-5	many	TGCGCCAGCAGCCAGGCCGGGACAGGCAATCAGCCCCAGCATTTT	CASSQAGTGNQPQHF
TRBV28	-	TRBJ1-4	-	TGTGCCAGCAGTTTCTCGGTGCATCCGGAAAAACTGTTTTTT	CASSFSVHPEKLFF
TRBV28	-	TRBJ1-1	few	TGTGCCAGCCTACGCGTGAACACTGAAGCTTTCTTT	CASLRVNTEAFF
TRBV6-1	-	TRBJ2-2	-	TGTGCCAGCAGTGGGACTTGGAACACCGGGGAGCTGTTTTTT	CASSGTWNTGELFF
TRBV29-1	-	TRBJ2-5	-	TGCAGCGTTGACTTAGGAACAAGCCAGTACTTC	CSVDLGTSQYF
TRBV28	-	TRBJ1-1	many	TGTGCCAGCAGTTTTAGCAGTGTTTACACTGAAGCTTTCTTT	CASSFSSVYTEAFF
TRBV11-2	-	TRBJ2-2	-	TGTGCCAGCAGCCGATCCTTCACCGGGGAGCTGTTTTTT	CASSRSFTGELFF
TRBV5-1	TRBD1	TRBJ2-1	few	TGCGCCAGCAGCTTGGGAGACAGGGGGGGCAATGAGCAGTTCTTC	CASSLGDRGGNEQFF
TRBV11-2	-	TRBJ1-1	-	TGTGCCAGCAGTTGGGGAAGGGTGGCTGAAGCTTTCTTT	CASSWGRVAEAFF
TRBV28	TRBD1	TRBJ1-5	few	TGTGCCAGCAGTTTCGTGACAGGGGTCAATCAGCCCCAGCATTTT	CASSFVTGVNQPQHF
TRBV6-2/TRBV6-3	-	TRBJ2-1	-	TGTGCCAGCAGTTATTGGGGGGTCGCTGAGCAGTTCTTC	CASSYWGVAEQFF
TRBV12-3/TRBV12-4	-	TRBJ2-7	-	TGTGCCAGCAGTTTAGTTGGCCCCTACGAGCAGTACTTC	CASSLVGPYEQYF
TRBV4-3	-	TRBJ2-5	many	TGCGCCAGCAGCCAAGTTTATTCCAGGGGAGAGACCCAGTACTTC	CASSQVYSRGETQYF
TRBV20-1	-	TRBJ2-5	many	TGCAGTGCTAGAGATCTCATGGATTTCCAAGAGACCCAGTACTTC	CSARDLMDFQETQYF
TRBV4-2	TRBD2	TRBJ2-2	few	TGTGCCAGCAGCCCAGATGATACTAGCGGGAACACCGGGGAGCTGTTTTTT	CASSPDDTSGNTGELFF
TRBV12-3/TRBV12-4	-	TRBJ2-6	many	TGTGCCAGCAACATCAGGAGCTCTGGGGCCAACGTCCTGACTTTC	CASNIRSSGANVLTF
TRBV6-5	-	TRBJ1-2	-	TGTGCCAGCAGTTACTCGGCAGGGGCGGACTATGGCTACACCTTC	CASSYSAGADYGYTF
TRBV7-3	TRBD1	TRBJ1-4	-	TGTGCCAGCAGTCCAACAGGGGAAGGGGGCGAAAAACTGTTTTTT	CASSPTGEGGEKLFF
TRBV14	TRBD1	TRBJ2-1	-	TGTGCCAGCAGCATAGGGGACAGAGGCTGGGCACCAGAGCAGTTCTTC	CASSIGDRGWAPEQFF
TRBV14	-	TRBJ1-1	few	TGTGCCAGCAGCCCCCCGGGGGCCGGCACTGAAGCTTTCTTT	CASSPPGAGTEAFF
TRBV20-1	TRBD2	TRBJ2-3	-	TGCAGTGCTAGTCCCCCTCTAGCGGGGGCAGATACGCAGTATTTT	CSASPPLAGADTQYF
TRBV28	-	TRBJ2-1	many	TGTGCCAGCAGTTGGGCGGGTCGGAATGAGCAGTTCTTC	CASSWAGRNEQFF
TRBV5-5	TRBD1	TRBJ2-5	many	TGTGCCAGCAGCTTGGGACAGGGAAGAGAGACCCAGTACTTC	CASSLGQGRETQYF
TRBV5-5	TRBD1	TRBJ2-5	many	TGTGCCAGCACCCCGGGACAGAAAGAGACCCAGTACTTC	CASTPGQKETQYF
TRBV4-3	-	TRBJ1-1	many	TGCGCCAGCAGCCATCACTCTCTACAGGGTGGGTTAATTTGGGTGAACACTGAAGCTTTCTTT	CASSHHSLQGGLIWVNTEAFF
TRBV29-1	TRBD2	TRBJ2-1	many	TGCAGCGTCCTGACTAGCGGGAGGGCCTATGAGCAGTTCTTC	CSVLTSGRAYEQFF
TRBV7-9	-	TRBJ1-1	many	TGTGCCAGCAGCTTAGCTGGGGTTGAAGCTTTCTTT	CASSLAGVEAFF
TRBV12-3/TRBV12-4	TRBD2	TRBJ2-7	many	TGTGCCAGCTCTAGCGGGACCTACGAGCAGTACTTC	CASSSGTYEQYF
TRBV28	-	TRBJ1-5	-	TGTGCCAGCAGTTCCAACAGGGCCCCCCAGCATTTT	CASSSNRAPQHF
TRBV6-5	-	TRBJ1-2	-	TGTGCCAGCAGTTACACCGGGGTTACCTATGGCTACACCTTC	CASSYTGVTYGYTF
TRBV30	-	TRBJ2-1	-	TGTGCCTGGAGTGTACTGTTGGGGAAAGCGTTCTTC	CAWSVLLGKAFF